This entry is about one T cell receptor (beta chain). Its cognate antigen is unknown. Clones were sequenced by immunoSEQ multiplex PCR, and TCRdb holds only the in-frame ones, with some missing. The data contain about 60,000 clones, about 90% of them seen just once; the ten biggest clones take up just under 7%. This record belongs to a study of OX40 agonist ivuxolimab in advanced cancers. Findings and limits, study-wide: Some nonresponders likewise displayed low normalized T-cell clonal expansion.

Looked up from germline, CDR1 is SGHDT and CDR2 is YYEEEE. The CDR3 length is 15 residues. V shed 4 bases, J shed 4 bases, and the junction held 8 bases outside the gene matches. The TCR originated in an adult with an advanced solid tumor such as melanoma, head and neck, liver or kidney cancer. The rearrangement uses TRBV5-6 and TRBJ2-5; TRBD2 aligns across 9 bases. Sequences were derived from CD4+ or CD8+ T cells sorted from blood, sampled in a trial of the OX40 agonist ivuxolimab. The CDR3 protein is CASSQTTSGGETQYF. The CDR3 DNA follows: TGTGCCAGCAGCCAAACGACTAGCGGAGGAGAGACCCAGTACTTC.